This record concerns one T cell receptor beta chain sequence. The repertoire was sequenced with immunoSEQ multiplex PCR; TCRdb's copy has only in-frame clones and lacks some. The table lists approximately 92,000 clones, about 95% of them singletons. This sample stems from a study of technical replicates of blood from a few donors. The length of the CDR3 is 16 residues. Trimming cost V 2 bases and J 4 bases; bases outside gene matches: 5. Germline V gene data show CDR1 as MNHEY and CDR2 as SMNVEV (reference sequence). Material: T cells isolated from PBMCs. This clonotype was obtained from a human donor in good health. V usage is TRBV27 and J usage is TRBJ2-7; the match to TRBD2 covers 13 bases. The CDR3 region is CASSLPLAGGYYEQYF. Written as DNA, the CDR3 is TGTGCCAGCAGTTTACCACTAGCGGGAGGGTATTACGAGCAGTACTTC.